This T cell receptor beta chain derives from a study of persistence of HIV-infected CD4 T cells. Germline CDR1 and CDR2: KGHSH and LQKENI. Trimming left V 0 bases short and J 0 bases short, with 6 bases between. CDR3 length: 15 residues. The libraries were made with immunoSEQ version 4 in survey mode. Generated by immunoSEQ multiplex PCR, the TCRdb table keeps only in-frame clones and is missing some. Found here are about 32,000 clones, roughly 70% of them singletons; the top ten hold roughly 1.5%. Study-level findings and limits: The rare CMV-responding cells with HIV-1 proviruses were not separately TCR-sequenced.

In the case of this clone: The antigen is undetermined.

An overlapping HIV-1 Gag peptide pool stimulated these cells at 1 ug/peptide/mL. Sorting selected CD4+ T cells upregulating both CD40 ligand and CD69. This specimen consisted of CD4+ T cells sorted from PBMCs after roughly 18-hour stimulation, obtained from a patient who received antiretroviral therapy. The V call is TRBV18, the J call TRBJ2-4; D ambiguous. The source is an adult man with HIV who was CMV-seropositive. The chain's CDR3 is CASSPPGLAKNIQYF. The CDR3, as DNA: TGTGCCAGCTCACCACCAGGGCTAGCCAAAAACATTCAGTACTTC. Based on the CDR3 plus reference TRBV18 and TRBJ2-4, the full variable domain is NAGVMQNPRHLVRRRGQEARLRCSPMKGHSHVYWYRQLPEEGLKFMVYLQKENIIDESGMPKERFSAEFPKEGPSILRIQQVVRGDSAAYFCASSPPGLAKNIQYFGAGTRLSVL.